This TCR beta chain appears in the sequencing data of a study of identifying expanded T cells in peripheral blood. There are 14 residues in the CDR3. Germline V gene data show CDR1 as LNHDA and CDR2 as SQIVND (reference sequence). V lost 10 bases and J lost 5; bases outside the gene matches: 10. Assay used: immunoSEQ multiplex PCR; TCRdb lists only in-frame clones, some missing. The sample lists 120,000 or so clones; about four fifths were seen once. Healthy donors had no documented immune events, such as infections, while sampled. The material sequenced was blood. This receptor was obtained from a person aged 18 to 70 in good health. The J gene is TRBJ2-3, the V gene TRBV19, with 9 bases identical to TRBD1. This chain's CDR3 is CATATQGAIDTQYF. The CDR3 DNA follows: TGTGCCACAGCGACACAGGGGGCCATAGATACGCAGTATTTT. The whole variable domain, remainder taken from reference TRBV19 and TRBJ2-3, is DGGITQSPKYLFRKEGQNVTLSCEQNLNHDAMYWYRQDPGQGLRLIYYSQIVNDFQKGDIAEGYSVSREKKESFPLTVTSAQKNPTAFYLCATATQGAIDTQYFGPGTRLTVL.